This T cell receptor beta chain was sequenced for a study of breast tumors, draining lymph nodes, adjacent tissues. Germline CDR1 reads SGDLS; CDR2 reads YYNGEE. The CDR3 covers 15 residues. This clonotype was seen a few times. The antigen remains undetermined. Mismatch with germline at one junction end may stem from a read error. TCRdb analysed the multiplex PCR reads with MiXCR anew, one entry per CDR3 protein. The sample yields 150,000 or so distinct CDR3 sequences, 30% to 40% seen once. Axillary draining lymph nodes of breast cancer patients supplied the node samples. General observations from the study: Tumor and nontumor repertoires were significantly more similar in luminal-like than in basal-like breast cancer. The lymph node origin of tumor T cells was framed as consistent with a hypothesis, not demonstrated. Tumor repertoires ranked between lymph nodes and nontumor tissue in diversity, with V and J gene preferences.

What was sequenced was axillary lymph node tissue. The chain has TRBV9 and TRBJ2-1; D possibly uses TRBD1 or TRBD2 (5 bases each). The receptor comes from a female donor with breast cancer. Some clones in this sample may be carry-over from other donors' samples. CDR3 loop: CASSVGGSSYNEPFF. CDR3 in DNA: TGTGCCAGCAGCGTAGGGGGGAGCTCCTACAATGAGCCGTTCTTC. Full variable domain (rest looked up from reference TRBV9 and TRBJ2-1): DSGVTQTPKHLITATGQRVTLRCSPRSGDLSVYWYQQSLDQGLQFLIQYYNGEERAKGNILERFSAQQFPDLHSELNLSSLELGDSALYFCASSVGGSSYNEPFFGPGTRLTVL.